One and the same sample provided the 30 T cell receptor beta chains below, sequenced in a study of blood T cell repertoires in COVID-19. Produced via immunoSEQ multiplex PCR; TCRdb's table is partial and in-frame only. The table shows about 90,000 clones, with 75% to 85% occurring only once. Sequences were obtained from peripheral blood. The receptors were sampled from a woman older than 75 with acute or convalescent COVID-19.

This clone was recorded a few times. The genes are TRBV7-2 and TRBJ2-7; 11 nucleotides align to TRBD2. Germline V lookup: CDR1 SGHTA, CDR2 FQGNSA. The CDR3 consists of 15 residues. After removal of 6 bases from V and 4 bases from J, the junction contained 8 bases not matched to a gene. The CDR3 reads CASRETSGSVYEQYF. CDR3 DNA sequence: TGTGCCAGCAGGGAAACTAGCGGGAGTGTATACGAGCAGTACTTC.

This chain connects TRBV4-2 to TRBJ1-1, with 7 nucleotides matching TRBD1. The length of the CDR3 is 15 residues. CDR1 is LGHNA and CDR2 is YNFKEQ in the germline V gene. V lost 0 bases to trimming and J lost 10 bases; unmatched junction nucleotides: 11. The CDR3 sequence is CASSQDLTAGGRAFF. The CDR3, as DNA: TGTGCCAGCAGCCAAGATCTCACGGCAGGGGGTAGAGCTTTCTTT.

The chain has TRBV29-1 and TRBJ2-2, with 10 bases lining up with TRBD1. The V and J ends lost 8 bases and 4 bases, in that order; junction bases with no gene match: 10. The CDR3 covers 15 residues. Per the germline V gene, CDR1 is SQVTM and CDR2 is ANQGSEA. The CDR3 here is CSLRGRTGGTGELFF. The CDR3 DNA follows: TGCAGCCTCAGGGGTAGGACAGGGGGCACCGGGGAGCTGTTTTTT.

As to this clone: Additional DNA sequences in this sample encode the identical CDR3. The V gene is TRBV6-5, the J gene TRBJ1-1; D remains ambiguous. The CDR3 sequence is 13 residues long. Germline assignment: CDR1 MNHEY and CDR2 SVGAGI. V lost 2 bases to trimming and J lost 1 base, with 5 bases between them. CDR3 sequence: CASSYRGNTEAFF. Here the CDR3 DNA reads TGTGCCAGCAGTTACAGAGGGAACACTGAAGCTTTCTTT.

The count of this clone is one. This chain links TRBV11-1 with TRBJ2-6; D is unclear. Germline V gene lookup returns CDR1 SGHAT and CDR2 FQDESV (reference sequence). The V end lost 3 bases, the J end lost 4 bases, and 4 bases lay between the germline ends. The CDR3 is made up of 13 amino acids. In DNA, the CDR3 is TGTGCCAGCAGCTTGACAGGGGCCAACGTCCTGACTTTC. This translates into CASSLTGANVLTF. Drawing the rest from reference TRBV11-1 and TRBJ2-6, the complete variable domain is EAEVAQSPRYKITEKSQAVAFWCDPISGHATLYWYRQILGQGPELLVQFQDESVVDDSQLPKDRFSAERLKGVDSTLKIQPAELGDSAMYLCASSLTGANVLTFGAGSRLTVL.

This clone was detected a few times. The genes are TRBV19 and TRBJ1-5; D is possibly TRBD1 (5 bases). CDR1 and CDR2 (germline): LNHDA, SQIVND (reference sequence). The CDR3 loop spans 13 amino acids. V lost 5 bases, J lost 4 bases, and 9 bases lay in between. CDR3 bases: TGTGCCAGTAGTCGACAGCTAAATCAGCCCCAGCATTTT. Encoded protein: CASSRQLNQPQHF.

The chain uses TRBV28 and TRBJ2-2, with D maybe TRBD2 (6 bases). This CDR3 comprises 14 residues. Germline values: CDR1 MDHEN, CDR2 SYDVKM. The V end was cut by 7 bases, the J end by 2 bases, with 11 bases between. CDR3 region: CASKVAGNTGELFF. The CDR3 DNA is TGTGCCAGCAAAGTGGCGGGAAACACCGGGGAGCTGTTTTTT.

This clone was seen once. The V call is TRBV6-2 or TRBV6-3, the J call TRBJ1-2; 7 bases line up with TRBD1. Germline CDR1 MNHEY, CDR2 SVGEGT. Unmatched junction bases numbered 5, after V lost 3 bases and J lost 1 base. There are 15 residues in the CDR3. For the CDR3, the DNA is TGTGCCAGCAGTTATTCCAGGGGGATTAACTATGGCTACACCTTC. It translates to CASSYSRGINYGYTF.

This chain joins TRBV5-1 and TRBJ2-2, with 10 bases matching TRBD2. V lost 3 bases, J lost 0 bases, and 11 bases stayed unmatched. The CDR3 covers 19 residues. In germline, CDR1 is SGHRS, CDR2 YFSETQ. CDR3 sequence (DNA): TGCGCCAGCAGCTCCCAATCCTCTAGCGGGGGCACGAACACCGGGGAGCTGTTTTTT. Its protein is CASSSQSSSGGTNTGELFF.

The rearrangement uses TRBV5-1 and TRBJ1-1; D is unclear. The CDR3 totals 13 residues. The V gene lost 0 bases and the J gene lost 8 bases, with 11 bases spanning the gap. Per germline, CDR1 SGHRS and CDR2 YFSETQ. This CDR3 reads CASSLGTGKEAFF. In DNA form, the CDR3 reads TGCGCCAGCAGCTTGGGGACGGGGAAGGAAGCTTTCTTT.

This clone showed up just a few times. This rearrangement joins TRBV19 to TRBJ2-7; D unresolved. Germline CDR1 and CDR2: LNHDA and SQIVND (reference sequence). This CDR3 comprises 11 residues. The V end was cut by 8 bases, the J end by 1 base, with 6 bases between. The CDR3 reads CASPPSYEQYF. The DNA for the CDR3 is TGTGCCAGTCCCCCGTCCTACGAGCAGTACTTC.

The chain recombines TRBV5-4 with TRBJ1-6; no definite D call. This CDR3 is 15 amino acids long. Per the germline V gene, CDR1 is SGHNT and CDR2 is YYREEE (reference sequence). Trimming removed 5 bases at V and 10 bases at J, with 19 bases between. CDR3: CASSPADIRGSPLHF. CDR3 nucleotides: TGTGCCAGCAGTCCGGCCGATATCCGAGGATCACCCCTCCACTTT.

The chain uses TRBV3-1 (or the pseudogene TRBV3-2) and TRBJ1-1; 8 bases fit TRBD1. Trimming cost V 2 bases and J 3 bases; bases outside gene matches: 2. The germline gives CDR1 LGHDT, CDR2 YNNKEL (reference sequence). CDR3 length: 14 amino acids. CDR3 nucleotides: TGTGCCAGCAGCCAAACAGGGGGGGACACTGAAGCTTTCTTT. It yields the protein CASSQTGGDTEAFF.

The CDR3 DNA reads as TGTGCCAGCAGTGAGGGGCAGATCACAGATACGCAGTATTTT. Translated, it gives CASSEGQITDTQYF. The chain joins TRBV25-1 to TRBJ2-3, with D perhaps matching TRBD1 (5 bases). This CDR3 has 14 amino acids. V was clipped by 3 bases and J by 2 bases, with 9 bases between them. Per the germline V gene, CDR1 is MGHDK and CDR2 is SYGVNS.

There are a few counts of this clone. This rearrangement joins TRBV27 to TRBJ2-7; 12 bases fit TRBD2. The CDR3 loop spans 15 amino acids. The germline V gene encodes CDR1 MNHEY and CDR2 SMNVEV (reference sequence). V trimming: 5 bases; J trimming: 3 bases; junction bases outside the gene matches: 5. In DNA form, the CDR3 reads TGTGCCAGCAGTCCCGGACTAGCGGGGATCTACGAGCAGTACTTC. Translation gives CASSPGLAGIYEQYF.

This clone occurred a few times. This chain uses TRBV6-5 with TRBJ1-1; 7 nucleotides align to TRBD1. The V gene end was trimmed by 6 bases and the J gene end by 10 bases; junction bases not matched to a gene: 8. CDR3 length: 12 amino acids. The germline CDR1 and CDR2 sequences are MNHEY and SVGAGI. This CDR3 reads CASSFDRVRAFF. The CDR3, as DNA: TGTGCCAGCAGCTTCGACAGGGTGAGAGCTTTCTTT.

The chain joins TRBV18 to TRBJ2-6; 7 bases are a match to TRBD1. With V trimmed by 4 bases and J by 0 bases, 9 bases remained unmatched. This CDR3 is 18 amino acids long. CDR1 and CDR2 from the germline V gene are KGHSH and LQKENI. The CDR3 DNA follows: TGTGCCAGCTCACTATTCGGACAGGACGTCTCTGGGGCCAACGTCCTGACTTTC. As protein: CASSLFGQDVSGANVLTF.

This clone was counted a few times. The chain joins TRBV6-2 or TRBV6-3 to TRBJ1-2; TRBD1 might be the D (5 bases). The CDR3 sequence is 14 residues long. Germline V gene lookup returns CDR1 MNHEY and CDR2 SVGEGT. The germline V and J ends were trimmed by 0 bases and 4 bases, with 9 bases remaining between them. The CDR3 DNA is TGTGCCAGCAGTTACTCCGACAGAGTCTATGGCTACACCTTC. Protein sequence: CASSYSDRVYGYTF.

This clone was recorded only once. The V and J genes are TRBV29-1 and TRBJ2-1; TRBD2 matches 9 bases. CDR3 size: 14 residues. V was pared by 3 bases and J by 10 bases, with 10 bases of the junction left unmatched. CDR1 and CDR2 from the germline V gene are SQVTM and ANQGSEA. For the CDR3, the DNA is TGCAGCGTTGATGGAGATAGCGGGAGTAGCGAGCAGTTCTTC. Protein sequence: CSVDGDSGSSEQFF.

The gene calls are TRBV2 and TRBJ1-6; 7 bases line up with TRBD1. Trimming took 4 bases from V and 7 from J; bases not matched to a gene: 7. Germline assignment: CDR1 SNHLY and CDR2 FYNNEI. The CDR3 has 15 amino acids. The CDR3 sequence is CASSGSTGRNSPLHF. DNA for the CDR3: TGTGCCAGCAGTGGGTCGACAGGGCGAAATTCACCCCTCCACTTT.

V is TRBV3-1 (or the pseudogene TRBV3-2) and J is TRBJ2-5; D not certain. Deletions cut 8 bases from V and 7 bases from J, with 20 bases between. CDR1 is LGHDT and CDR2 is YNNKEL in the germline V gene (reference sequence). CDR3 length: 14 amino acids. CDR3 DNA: TGTGCCAGCGCGGCCGGCAGCCTTCTCGGGACCCAGTACTTC. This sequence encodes CASAAGSLLGTQYF.

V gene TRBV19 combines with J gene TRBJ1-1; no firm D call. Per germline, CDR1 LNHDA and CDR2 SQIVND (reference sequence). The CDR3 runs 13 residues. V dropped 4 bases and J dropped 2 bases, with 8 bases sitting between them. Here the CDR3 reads CASSTSVNTEAFF. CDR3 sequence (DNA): TGTGCCAGTAGTACATCAGTAAACACTGAAGCTTTCTTT.

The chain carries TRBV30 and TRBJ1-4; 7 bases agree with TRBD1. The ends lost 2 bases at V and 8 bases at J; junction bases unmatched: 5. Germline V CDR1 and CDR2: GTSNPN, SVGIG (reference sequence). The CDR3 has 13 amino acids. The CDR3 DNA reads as TGTGCCTGGAGTACAGGGGCTGGGGAAAAACTGTTTTTT. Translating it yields CAWSTGAGEKLFF.

The CDR3 loop reads CASSPTPQGGEKLFF. The DNA of the CDR3 is TGTGCCAGCAGCCCCACGCCCCAGGGGGGTGAAAAACTGTTTTTT. The V and J genes are TRBV7-9 and TRBJ1-4; 7 nucleotides agree with TRBD1. Germline trimming cut 5 bases from V and 7 bases from J; bases unmatched to any gene: 10. There are 15 residues in the CDR3. Germline CDR1 SEHNR, CDR2 FQNEAQ (reference sequence).

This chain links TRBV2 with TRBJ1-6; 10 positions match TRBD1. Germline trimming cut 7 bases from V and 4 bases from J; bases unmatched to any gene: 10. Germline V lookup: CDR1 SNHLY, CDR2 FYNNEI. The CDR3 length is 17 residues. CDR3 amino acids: CASKSGQGSLYNSPLHF. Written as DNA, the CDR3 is TGTGCCAGCAAGTCGGGACAGGGGTCCTTATATAATTCACCCCTCCACTTT.

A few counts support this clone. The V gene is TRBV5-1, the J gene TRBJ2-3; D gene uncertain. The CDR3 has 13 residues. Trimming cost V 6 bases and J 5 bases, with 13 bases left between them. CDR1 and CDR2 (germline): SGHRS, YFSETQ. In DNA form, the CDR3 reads TGCGCCAGCACCCGGCTAGTTGGAGATACGCAGTATTTT. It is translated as CASTRLVGDTQYF.

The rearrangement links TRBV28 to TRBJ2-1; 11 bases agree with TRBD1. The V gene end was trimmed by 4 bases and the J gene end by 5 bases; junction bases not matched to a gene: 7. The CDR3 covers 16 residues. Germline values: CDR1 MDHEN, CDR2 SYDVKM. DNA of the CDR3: TGTGCCAGCAGTTCATCCGGGACAGGGGGAAACAATGAGCAGTTCTTC. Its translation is CASSSSGTGGNNEQFF.

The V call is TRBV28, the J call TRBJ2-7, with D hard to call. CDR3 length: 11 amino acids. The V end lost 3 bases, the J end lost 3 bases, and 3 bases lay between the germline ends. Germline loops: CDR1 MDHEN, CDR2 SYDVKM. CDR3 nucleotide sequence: TGTGCCAGCAGTTTCAACTACGAGCAGTACTTC. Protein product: CASSFNYEQYF.

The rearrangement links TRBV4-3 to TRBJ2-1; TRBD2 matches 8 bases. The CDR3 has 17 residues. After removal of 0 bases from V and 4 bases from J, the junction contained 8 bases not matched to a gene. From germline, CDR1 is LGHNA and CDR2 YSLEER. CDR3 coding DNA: TGCGCCAGCAGCCAAGACGGGCCGGGAGGGAGGTACAATGAGCAGTTCTTC. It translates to CASSQDGPGGRYNEQFF.

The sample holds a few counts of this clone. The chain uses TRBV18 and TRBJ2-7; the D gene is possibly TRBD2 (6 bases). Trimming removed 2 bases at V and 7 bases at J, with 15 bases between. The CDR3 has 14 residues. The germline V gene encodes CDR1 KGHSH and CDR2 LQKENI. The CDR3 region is CASSPSTTAGEQYF. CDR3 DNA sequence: TGTGCCAGCTCACCATCTACGACGGCGGGGGAGCAGTACTTC.